The 18 T cell receptor beta chains listed next were all sequenced from one sample in a study of blood T cell repertoires in COVID-19. Here immunoSEQ multiplex PCR was the method, and the copy in TCRdb shows in-frame clones only, minus some. The sample shows about 200,000 clones, 81% of them seen only once. Sequencing was done on a sample of PBMCs or T cells enriched from blood (not recorded which). Every receptor here comes from a woman aged 45-65 years with acute COVID-19.

This clone was seen once. The CDR3 protein is CASSIPQAYSNQPQHF. The DNA for the CDR3 is TGTGCCAGTAGTATACCCCAGGCTTATAGCAATCAGCCCCAGCATTTT. J is TRBJ1-5 and V is TRBV19; D is uncertain. The CDR3 covers 16 residues. Trimming took off 2 bases at V and 0 bases at J, with 11 bases between the two ends. Per the germline V gene, CDR1 is LNHDA and CDR2 is SQIVND (reference sequence).

The chain joins TRBV13 to TRBJ1-2, with D hard to call. Germline V gene sequence: CDR1 PRHDT, CDR2 FYEKMQ (reference sequence). V dropped 2 bases and J dropped 8 bases, with 9 bases sitting between them. The CDR3 is 12 residues long. The CDR3 DNA follows: TGTGCCAGCAGCTTATCGGGGATGGGCTACACCTTC. It translates to CASSLSGMGYTF.

The chain's CDR3 is CASSDTGEDTGELFF. CDR3 DNA sequence: TGTGCCAGCAGCGATACAGGGGAGGACACCGGGGAGCTGTTTTTT. This chain uses TRBV2 with TRBJ2-2; D might be TRBD1 (7 bases). Germline CDR1 reads SNHLY; CDR2 reads FYNNEI. The germline V and J ends were trimmed by 6 bases and 3 bases, with 14 bases remaining between them. The CDR3 totals 15 residues.

The chain employs TRBV5-4 and TRBJ2-5, with 8 bases aligning to TRBD2. CDR1 and CDR2 (germline): SGHNT, YYREEE (reference sequence). The CDR3 has 14 amino acids. V was pared by 0 bases and J by 9 bases, with 7 bases of the junction left unmatched. The CDR3 nucleotides are TGTGCCAGCAGCTTGGCACTAGCGGAAATGCCCCAGTACTTC. Its protein is CASSLALAEMPQYF.

The chain uses TRBV4-3 and TRBJ1-2, with 8 bases that match TRBD1. Germline trimming cut 1 base from V and 4 bases from J; bases unmatched to any gene: 5. The CDR3 extends over 15 amino acids. Germline-derived CDR1 and CDR2 are LGHNA and YSLEER. The CDR3 spells CASSQVRQGAYGYTF. DNA for the CDR3: TGCGCCAGCAGCCAAGTGAGGCAGGGGGCCTATGGCTACACCTTC.

CDR3 residues: CASSQNRQVNTEAFF. For the CDR3, the DNA is TGTGCCAGCAGCCAAAATCGCCAGGTGAACACTGAAGCTTTCTTT. The chain recombines TRBV3-1 (or the pseudogene TRBV3-2) with TRBJ1-1; D gene unclear. In germline, CDR1 is LGHDT, CDR2 YNNKEL (reference sequence). The CDR3 is made up of 15 amino acids. V lost 2 bases, J lost 0 bases, and 10 bases lay in between.

The rearrangement links TRBV19 to TRBJ1-2, with D unresolved. Germline CDR1 is LNHDA and CDR2 is SQIVND (reference sequence). The CDR3 has 14 residues. Trimming stripped 5 bases from V and 5 bases from J, with 15 bases between. Here the CDR3 reads CASSSRTRGYGYTF. The CDR3 nucleotides are TGTGCCAGTAGTTCAAGGACCCGGGGATATGGCTACACCTTC. Combining the CDR3 with reference TRBV19 and TRBJ1-2 gives the whole variable domain DGGITQSPKYLFRKEGQNVTLSCEQNLNHDAMYWYRQDPGQGLRLIYYSQIVNDFQKGDIAEGYSVSREKKESFPLTVTSAQKNPTAFYLCASSSRTRGYGYTFGSGTRLTVV.

The chain links TRBV5-1 to TRBJ2-5, with D tentatively TRBD1 (6 bases). The germline V gene has CDR1 SGHRS and CDR2 YFSETQ. This CDR3 comprises 15 residues. The V end was cut by 4 bases, the J end by 0 bases, with 13 bases between. The CDR3 loop reads CASSARQADQETQYF. CDR3 sequence (DNA): TGCGCCAGCAGCGCCAGACAGGCAGACCAAGAGACCCAGTACTTC.

V usage is TRBV5-1 and J usage is TRBJ2-1; unclear D gene. The CDR3 is made up of 13 amino acids. CDR1 and CDR2 (germline): SGHRS, YFSETQ. V shed 0 bases and J shed 6 bases, with 7 bases lying between them. CDR3 region: CASSLVQSNEQFF. CDR3 in DNA: TGCGCCAGCAGCTTGGTACAGTCCAATGAGCAGTTCTTC.

This chain joins TRBV7-2 and TRBJ1-5; D possibly corresponds to TRBD1 (5 bases). Germline values: CDR1 SGHTA, CDR2 FQGNSA. The CDR3 extends over 15 amino acids. The V end was cut by 2 bases, the J end by 5 bases, with 13 bases between. For the CDR3, the DNA is TGTGCCAGCAGCTTAATTTGGGGGAGGGATCAGCCCCAGCATTTT. Protein: CASSLIWGRDQPQHF.

The sample holds a few counts of this clone. This chain links TRBV19 with TRBJ2-7; tentative D call: TRBD2 (6 bases). Deletions cut 6 bases from V and 4 bases from J, with 10 bases between. Germline CDR1 reads LNHDA; CDR2 reads SQIVND (reference sequence). The CDR3 runs 12 residues. The CDR3 nucleotides are TGTGCCAGTAGCCTGGGGGGATACGAGCAGTACTTC. Translated: CASSLGGYEQYF.

In DNA form, the CDR3 reads TGTGCCAGCAGCACCAGAACAGGGTTCACTGAAGCTTTCTTT. This sequence encodes CASSTRTGFTEAFF. The rearrangement uses TRBV11-1 and TRBJ1-1; maybe TRBD1 (6 bases). The germline V gene has CDR1 SGHAT and CDR2 FQDESV (reference sequence). There are 14 residues in the CDR3. Trimming removed 5 bases at V and 4 bases at J, with 14 bases between.

The rearrangement joins TRBV7-3 to TRBJ2-3; 9 nucleotides agree with TRBD2. The CDR3 runs to 15 residues. Germline values: CDR1 SGHTA, CDR2 FQGTGA. V shed 0 bases and J 10 bases; nucleotides not matched to a gene: 8. The CDR3 is CASSLTPLAGTPQYF. Written as DNA, the CDR3 is TGTGCCAGCAGCTTAACCCCTCTAGCGGGAACCCCGCAGTATTTT.

J is TRBJ1-2 and V is TRBV4-3; D ambiguous. The CDR3 extends over 14 amino acids. Trimming removed 0 bases from V and 0 bases from J, with 5 bases in between. Germline V CDR1 and CDR2: LGHNA, YSLEER. CDR3 nucleotide sequence: TGCGCCAGCAGCCAAGACAATTCTAACTATGGCTACACCTTC. Translated: CASSQDNSNYGYTF.

The chain recombines TRBV28 with TRBJ2-7; 11 positions match TRBD1. V lost 8 bases, J lost 0 bases, and 3 bases stayed unmatched. This CDR3 contains 14 residues. Germline V lookup: CDR1 MDHEN, CDR2 SYDVKM. The CDR3 region has the DNA TGTGCCAGCGGGGACAGGGGGAGCTCCTACGAGCAGTACTTC. This gives the protein CASGDRGSSYEQYF.

This clone was counted a few times. The rearrangement joins TRBV5-1 to TRBJ2-7; D remains ambiguous. Trimming removed 2 bases at V and 1 base at J, with 10 bases between. Germline lookup yields CDR1 SGHRS and CDR2 YFSETQ. The CDR3 is 14 amino acids. The CDR3 nucleotides are TGCGCCAGCAGCTTCAGGTTAAATTCCTACGAGCAGTACTTC. It yields the protein CASSFRLNSYEQYF.

The rearrangement joins TRBV3-1 (or the pseudogene TRBV3-2) to TRBJ2-7, with TRBD2 as a possible D gene (6 bases). CDR1 LGHDT and CDR2 YNNKEL come from the germline V gene (reference sequence). The CDR3 is 13 amino acids. V gave up 0 bases and J gave up 10 bases, with 13 bases separating them. The CDR3 reads CASSQDGLPQQYF. In DNA, the CDR3 is TGTGCCAGCAGCCAAGATGGACTACCGCAACAGTACTTC.

The CDR3 sequence: CASSRPTREMYGYTF. In DNA form, the CDR3 reads TGTGCCAGCAGTCGACCCACCCGGGAGATGTATGGCTACACCTTC. This rearrangement joins TRBV6-2 or TRBV6-3 to TRBJ1-2; no firm D call. The V end lost 5 bases, the J end lost 5 bases, and 18 bases lay between the germline ends. This CDR3 comprises 15 residues. Germline loops: CDR1 MNHEY, CDR2 SVGEGT.